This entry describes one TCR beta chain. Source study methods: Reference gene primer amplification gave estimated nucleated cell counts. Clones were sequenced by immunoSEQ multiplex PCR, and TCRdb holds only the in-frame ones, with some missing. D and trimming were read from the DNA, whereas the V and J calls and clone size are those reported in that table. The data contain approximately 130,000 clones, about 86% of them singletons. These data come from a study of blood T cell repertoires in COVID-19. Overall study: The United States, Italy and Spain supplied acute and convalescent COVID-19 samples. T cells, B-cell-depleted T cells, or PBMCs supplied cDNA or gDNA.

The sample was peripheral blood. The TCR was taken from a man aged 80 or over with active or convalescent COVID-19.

CDR3: CASSQRQGGLHF. In DNA, the CDR3 is TGTGCCAGCAGTCAACGACAGGGTGGGCTCCACTTT. The J gene is TRBJ1-6, the V gene TRBV6-5, with TRBD1 identical over 7 bases. The germline CDR1 and CDR2 sequences are MNHEY and SVGAGI. With V trimmed by 5 bases and J by 16 bases, 8 bases remained unmatched. The CDR3 runs 12 residues.